This TCR beta chain was identified in a study of OX40 agonist ivuxolimab in advanced cancers. Study-level background: Patients were dosed intravenously with ivuxolimab at 0.01 to 10 mg/kg every 2 weeks.

Study outcomes and limitations: Fewer expanded clones were found on average in CD4+ than in CD8+ T cells. Blood T cells, both CD4+ and CD8+, expanded clonally by week 6 at 0.1 to 3.0 mg/kg.

Method: immunoSEQ multiplex PCR; TCRdb's copy keeps in-frame clones and lacks some. The table lists roughly 40,000 clones, 86% of them singletons. The CDR3 totals 18 residues. Looked up from germline, CDR1 is MNHEY and CDR2 is SMNVEV (reference sequence). The ends lost 5 bases at V and 0 bases at J; junction bases unmatched: 8. Samples of blood were obtained at baseline, on cycle 4 day 1, and on cycle 7 day 1. Note on this clone: What it binds is not known.

Sequenced here: CD4+ or CD8+ T cells sorted from blood, sampled in a trial of the OX40 agonist ivuxolimab. The chain employs TRBV27 and TRBJ2-3; 13 bases are a match to TRBD2. The receptor comes from an adult with an advanced solid tumor such as melanoma, head and neck, liver or kidney cancer. As DNA, the CDR3 is TGTGCCAGCAGTCGCCCCGGACTAGCGGGGGAAAGCACAGATACGCAGTATTTT. Translation: CASSRPGLAGESTDTQYF.